Listed below are T cell receptor beta chains from one sample, sequenced in a study of blood T cell repertoires in COVID-19. TCRdb's table, derived via immunoSEQ multiplex PCR, lists solely in-frame clones and lacks some. This sample yields some 250,000 clones, of which about 80% are seen a single time; 2.5% to 4% belongs to the top ten. Sequencing input: peripheral blood. The receptors stem from a woman older than 75 with acute or convalescent COVID-19. Each CDR3 is given with its conserved first and last residue.

j_call v_call cdr3_aa
TRBJ1-5 TRBV30 CAWSRGTNQPQHF
TRBJ2-3 TRBV9 CASSVGNGRGTDTQYF
TRBJ2-3 TRBV29-1 CTVSGSGTDTQYF
TRBJ2-4 TRBV30 CAYLDRRLSKNIQYF
TRBJ2-1 TRBV7-3 CASSKSRGTGNEQFF
TRBJ2-4 TRBV6-1 CASSEARDGWRDIQYF
TRBJ2-3 TRBV3-1/TRBV3-2 CASSRRQGSDTQYF
TRBJ2-3 TRBV19 CATSGATLDTQYF
TRBJ2-3 TRBV5-1 CASSFGTNSDTQYF
TRBJ2-5 TRBV6-6 CASVGMARGTQYF
TRBJ1-5 TRBV6-5 CASSQDLTDHQPQHF
TRBJ2-1 TRBV11-2 CASSLERTGTMFF
TRBJ2-3 TRBV11-3 CASSSRTANTDTQYF
TRBJ1-2 TRBV5-6 CASSLVDSGYTF
TRBJ1-1 TRBV5-4 CASSFLTHTEAFF
TRBJ2-2 TRBV25-1 CASRRAGELFF
TRBJ2-3 TRBV9 CASSVDGSTDTQYF
TRBJ2-7 TRBV12-3/TRBV12-4 CASRLGRQGWQYF
TRBJ1-2 TRBV3-1/TRBV3-2 CASSTSTGLNYGYTF
TRBJ2-3 TRBV4-3 CASSPRPGGGTQYF
TRBJ2-5 TRBV5-4 CASSVAGQETQYF
TRBJ1-2 TRBV7-9 CASSPTGPFNINYGYTF
TRBJ1-1 TRBV2 CASKVSGYTEAFF
TRBJ2-5 TRBV5-1 CASSFGGREETQYF
TRBJ1-2 TRBV29-1 CSVEPTGVYGYTF
TRBJ2-5 TRBV18 CASSPRTSLETQYF
TRBJ1-2 TRBV9 CASSVGGVLNYGYTF
TRBJ2-2 TRBV6-5 CASSGTGGNTGELFF
TRBJ2-5 TRBV2 CASGAGGPATQYF
TRBJ2-2 TRBV27 CASSPYLGNTGELFF
TRBJ1-3 TRBV5-4 CASSSQGHGNTIYF
TRBJ1-2 TRBV4-1 CASSQGEARGFDGYTF
TRBJ1-2 TRBV12-3/TRBV12-4 CASSRQEGYTF
TRBJ1-2 TRBV19 CASSIPQGYGYTF
TRBJ2-2 TRBV19 CASSPQGAIGTGELFF
TRBJ2-1 TRBV21-1 CASSKFRDRVNNEQFF
TRBJ2-3 TRBV7-3 CASSLLPGQGADTQYF
TRBJ1-3 TRBV15 CATSSPRGPSGNTIYF
TRBJ1-2 TRBV6-5 CASSYSRNYGYTF